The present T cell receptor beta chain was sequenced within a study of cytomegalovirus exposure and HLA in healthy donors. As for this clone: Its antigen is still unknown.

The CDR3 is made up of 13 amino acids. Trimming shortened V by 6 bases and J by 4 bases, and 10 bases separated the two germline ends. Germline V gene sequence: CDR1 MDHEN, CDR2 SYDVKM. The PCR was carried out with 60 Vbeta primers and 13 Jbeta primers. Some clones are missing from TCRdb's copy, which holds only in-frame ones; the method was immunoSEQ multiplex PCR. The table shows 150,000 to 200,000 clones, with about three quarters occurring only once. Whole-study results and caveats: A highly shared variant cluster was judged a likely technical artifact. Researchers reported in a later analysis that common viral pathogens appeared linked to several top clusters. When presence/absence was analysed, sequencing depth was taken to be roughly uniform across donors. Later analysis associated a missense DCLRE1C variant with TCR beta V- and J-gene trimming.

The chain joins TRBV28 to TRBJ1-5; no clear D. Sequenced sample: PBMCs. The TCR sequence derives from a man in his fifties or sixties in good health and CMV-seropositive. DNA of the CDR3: TGTGCCAGCAGGCCTCAGTATAATCAGCCCCAGCATTTT. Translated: CASRPQYNQPQHF.